Listed here are 32 T cell receptor beta chains from one sample, sequenced in a study of cytomegalovirus exposure and HLA in healthy donors. The PCR made use of 60 Vbeta and 13 Jbeta primers. The assay was immunoSEQ multiplex PCR, and TCRdb's table has in-frame clones only and misses some. The sample lists over 150,000 clones; around 81% were seen once. The sample was PBMCs. All receptors derive from a woman aged 25-40 years in good health and CMV-seronegative.

The chain joins TRBV6-1 to TRBJ1-5; no definite D call. The CDR3 spans 13 residues. V was pared by 5 bases and J by 2 bases, with 7 bases between. CDR1 MNHNS and CDR2 SASEGT come from the germline V gene. The CDR3 region is CASSPPGNQPQHF. The CDR3 DNA follows: TGTGCCAGCAGTCCGCCGGGCAATCAGCCCCAGCATTTT.

The rearrangement uses TRBV5-1 and TRBJ1-1; perhaps TRBD1 as D (5 bases). Germline V gene lookup returns CDR1 SGHRS and CDR2 YFSETQ. CDR3 length: 17 amino acids. Between the trimmed V and J ends, which lost 3 bases and 0 bases, there was a span of 18 bases. CDR3 nucleotides: TGCGCCAGCAGCTCCCTGGGCAGGGCCAGTCTGAACACTGAAGCTTTCTTT. The encoded protein is CASSSLGRASLNTEAFF.

The chain uses TRBV5-4 and TRBJ2-7, with 11 positions matching TRBD2. The CDR3 is 20 residues long. Germline trimming cut 1 base from V and 0 bases from J; bases unmatched to any gene: 15. CDR1 is SGHNT, CDR2 YYREEE, per germline (reference sequence). The CDR3 loop is CASSLNWLAGGSDISYEQYF. CDR3 DNA: TGTGCCAGCAGCTTGAATTGGCTAGCGGGAGGTTCCGACATCTCCTACGAGCAGTACTTC.

This clone appeared once. J is TRBJ2-7 and V is TRBV6-1; D might be TRBD1 (6 bases). CDR3 length equals 14 residues. V lost 6 bases to trimming and J lost 2 bases, with 14 bases between them. CDR1 MNHNS and CDR2 SASEGT come from the germline V gene. Here the CDR3 reads CASRRDPGAYEQYF. CDR3 DNA sequence: TGTGCCAGCAGAAGGGACCCAGGGGCCTACGAGCAGTACTTC.

The chain couples TRBV6-5 to TRBJ2-7, with 7 bases aligning to TRBD1. The ends lost 0 bases at V and 0 bases at J; junction bases unmatched: 5. CDR3 length: 16 residues. Germline V gene data show CDR1 as MNHEY and CDR2 as SVGAGI. Here the CDR3 reads CASSYSGTVSSYEQYF. CDR3 DNA: TGTGCCAGCAGTTACTCTGGGACAGTGAGCTCCTACGAGCAGTACTTC.

The chain links TRBV28 to TRBJ2-7; D gene ambiguous. The CDR3 runs to 11 residues. V gave up 6 bases and J gave up 9 bases, with 12 bases separating them. The germline V gene encodes CDR1 MDHEN and CDR2 SYDVKM. This chain's CDR3 is CASSYTERQYF. In nucleotides, the CDR3 is TGTGCCAGCAGCTACACGGAGCGGCAGTACTTC.

For this clone: The same CDR3 is also encoded by other DNA sequences in this sample. The chain carries TRBV28 and TRBJ1-2, with 8 positions matching TRBD1. The CDR3 is 14 amino acids. V lost 4 bases to trimming and J lost 4 bases; unmatched junction nucleotides: 5. Per the germline V gene, CDR1 is MDHEN and CDR2 is SYDVKM. The DNA of the CDR3 is TGTGCCAGCAGTTCCGGACAGGGTGGCTATGGCTACACCTTC. Its protein product is CASSSGQGGYGYTF.

This clone came up once. The gene calls are TRBV5-1 and TRBJ2-7; 9 nucleotides match TRBD2. CDR1 and CDR2 (germline): SGHRS, YFSETQ. This CDR3 is built from 16 residues. Trimming cost V 3 bases and J 3 bases; bases outside gene matches: 10. The chain's CDR3 is CASSSRRTSEYYEQYF. The CDR3 DNA reads as TGCGCCAGCAGCTCGCGAAGGACTAGCGAGTACTACGAGCAGTACTTC.

There are a few counts of this clone. J is TRBJ2-2 and V is TRBV28; 12 bases agree with TRBD2. This CDR3 is 17 amino acids long. Trimming took 4 bases from V and 7 from J; bases not matched to a gene: 10. Germline assignment: CDR1 MDHEN and CDR2 SYDVKM. CDR3 sequence: CASSSHGLAGKVGELFF. CDR3 DNA sequence: TGTGCCAGCAGTTCCCACGGACTAGCGGGAAAGGTCGGGGAGCTGTTTTTT.

This chain links TRBV18 with TRBJ2-5, with D possibly matching TRBD2 (5 bases). The tail of the sequence fits TRBJ2-7 better, so the J call may be wrong. Looked up from germline, CDR1 is KGHSH and CDR2 is LQKENI. The length of the CDR3 is 15 residues. The CDR3 DNA reads TGTGCCAGCTCACTTAGTAACGGGGAACCCTACGAGCAGTACTTC. Its protein product is CASSLSNGEPYEQYF.

The chain has TRBV2 and TRBJ2-1, with unresolved D. This CDR3 is 15 amino acids long. V was shortened by 1 base and J by 0 bases, with 7 bases between the two germline ends. Germline lookup yields CDR1 SNHLY and CDR2 FYNNEI. The CDR3 spells CASSEGRSSYNEQFF. The CDR3 nucleotides are TGTGCCAGCAGTGAAGGGCGGAGCTCCTACAATGAGCAGTTCTTC.

This chain joins TRBV5-1 and TRBJ2-2; perhaps TRBD1 as D (5 bases). The germline gives CDR1 SGHRS, CDR2 YFSETQ. The CDR3 is 18 residues long. V lost 0 bases and J lost 3, with 18 bases in between. CDR3 sequence: CASSLAMEATDYTGELFF. DNA of the CDR3: TGCGCCAGCAGCTTGGCCATGGAAGCGACAGACTACACCGGGGAGCTGTTTTTT.

The J gene is TRBJ2-7, the V gene TRBV19, with 7 bases identical to TRBD1. The germline V gene has CDR1 LNHDA and CDR2 SQIVND (reference sequence). There are 15 residues in the CDR3. V lost 5 bases to trimming and J lost 3 bases; unmatched junction nucleotides: 10. In nucleotides, the CDR3 is TGTGCCAGTAGTCTAATAGGGGGCGCGGGCTACGAGCAGTACTTC. Its translation: CASSLIGGAGYEQYF. Variable domain in full (rest from reference TRBV19 and TRBJ2-7): DGGITQSPKYLFRKEGQNVTLSCEQNLNHDAMYWYRQDPGQGLRLIYYSQIVNDFQKGDIAEGYSVSREKKESFPLTVTSAQKNPTAFYLCASSLIGGAGYEQYFGPGTRLTVT.

The CDR3 loop is CASSLGGRHEQYF. The CDR3 nucleotides are TGTGCCAGCAGCTTGGGGGGGCGCCACGAGCAGTACTTC. J is TRBJ2-7 and V is TRBV5-6; a possible D gene is TRBD1 (6 bases). This CDR3 comprises 13 residues. V was shortened by 0 bases and J by 5 bases, with 9 bases between the two germline ends. Per the germline V gene, CDR1 is SGHDT and CDR2 is YYEEEE.

V gene TRBV5-1 combines with J gene TRBJ2-5; 7 bases are a match to TRBD1. Germline V CDR1 and CDR2: SGHRS, YFSETQ. V gave up 4 bases and J gave up 1 base; unmatched junction bases: 4. CDR3 length: 14 amino acids. The DNA for the CDR3 is TGCGCCAGCAGCGCCGGGACAGCCCAAGAGACCCAGTACTTC. Protein product: CASSAGTAQETQYF. Variable domain in full (rest from reference TRBV5-1 and TRBJ2-5): KAGVTQTPRYLIKTRGQQVTLSCSPISGHRSVSWYQQTPGQGLQFLFEYFSETQRNKGNFPGRFSGRQFSNSRSEMNVSTLELGDSALYLCASSAGTAQETQYFGPGTRLLVL.

Only a few counts were recorded for this clone. The V call is TRBV4-1, the J call TRBJ2-5; D possibly corresponds to TRBD1 (6 bases). Germline values: CDR1 MGHRA, CDR2 YSYEKL. The ends were cut back, 0 bases at V and 5 bases at J, with 19 bases in the middle. The CDR3 has 17 residues. The CDR3 DNA is TGCGCCAGCAGCCAAGAACCCCCTACAGGGATAGAGGAGACCCAGTACTTC. Amino acid sequence: CASSQEPPTGIEETQYF.

This clone has more than one count but fewer than ten. The chain employs TRBV5-4 and TRBJ2-7; D is undetermined. The V gene's germline CDR1 is SGHNT and CDR2 YYREEE (reference sequence). The CDR3 has 14 residues. Trimming pared 3 bases from V and 4 bases from J, leaving 14 bases between. CDR3 nucleotide sequence: TGTGCCAGCAGCTCACCGGTAGAACGGTACGAGCAGTACTTC. Translated, it gives CASSSPVERYEQYF.

For this clone: Mismatch with germline at one junction end may stem from a read error. V usage is TRBV15 and J usage is TRBJ2-4; D might be TRBD2 (5 bases). Germline V lookup: CDR1 LNHNV, CDR2 YYDKDF (reference sequence). The CDR3 sequence is 16 residues long. CDR3 nucleotides: TGTGCCACCAGCAGCCTGAAACTAGAGGCCAAAAACAGTCAGTACTTC. It codes for CATSSLKLEAKNSQYF.

V and J are TRBV27 and TRBJ1-1; the match to TRBD1 covers 7 bases. CDR1 and CDR2 (germline): MNHEY, SMNVEV (reference sequence). Trimming took 7 bases from V and 1 from J; bases not matched to a gene: 18. The CDR3 sequence is 18 residues long. This chain's CDR3 is CASTPPGHRGRGNTEAFF. In DNA, the CDR3 is TGTGCCAGCACCCCTCCGGGGCACAGGGGCCGAGGGAACACTGAAGCTTTCTTT.

The V call is TRBV5-5, the J call TRBJ2-4; a possible D gene is TRBD2 (6 bases). Germline loops: CDR1 SGHKS, CDR2 YYEKEE (reference sequence). Trimming removed 4 bases from V and 3 bases from J, with 17 bases in between. The CDR3 contains 16 residues. The CDR3 DNA follows: TGTGCCAGCAGCCTGACCCCGGGACTCGTCAAAAACATTCAGTACTTC. Its translation is CASSLTPGLVKNIQYF.

The V call is TRBV6-5, the J call TRBJ2-2; D is undetermined. CDR1 and CDR2 (germline): MNHEY, SVGAGI. V gave up 5 bases and J gave up 1 base, with 11 bases separating them. The CDR3 length is 15 residues. The CDR3 loop is CASSPRGGNTGELFF. The DNA of the CDR3 is TGTGCCAGCAGTCCTCGAGGTGGGAACACCGGGGAGCTGTTTTTT.

This rearrangement joins TRBV7-2 to TRBJ2-6, with D maybe TRBD2 (6 bases). The CDR3 extends over 18 amino acids. V was shortened by 3 bases and J by 1 base, with 16 bases between the two germline ends. Germline values: CDR1 SGHTA, CDR2 FQGNSA. CDR3 nucleotides: TGTGCCAGCAGCTTCCTATACGGGACTGCATCTGGGGCCAACGTCCTGACTTTC. Amino acids: CASSFLYGTASGANVLTF.

The chain recombines TRBV4-2 with TRBJ1-2; 7 bases are shared with TRBD1. Trimming took 1 base from V and 7 from J; bases not matched to a gene: 6. The CDR3 has 14 residues. Germline V gene lookup returns CDR1 LGHNA and CDR2 YNFKEQ. The CDR3 reads CASSQGEGAGGYTF. The CDR3 DNA is TGTGCCAGCAGCCAAGGCGAGGGGGCGGGTGGCTACACCTTC.

The CDR3 DNA reads as TGTGCCAGCAGCTCGGTGGGGAGAGGATCACCCCTCCACTTT. Its protein product is CASSSVGRGSPLHF. The chain combines TRBV6-6 with TRBJ1-6, with unresolved D. The V and J ends lost 6 bases and 10 bases respectively, with 16 bases between them. The CDR3 has 14 residues. Per the germline V gene, CDR1 is MNHNY and CDR2 is SVGAGI (reference sequence).

The chain is built from TRBV7-9 and TRBJ1-2; 7 nucleotides line up with TRBD1. The CDR3 is 15 amino acids. The V gene's germline CDR1 is SEHNR and CDR2 FQNEAQ (reference sequence). The V segment lost 4 bases and the J segment 4 bases; nucleotides outside the gene matches: 9. The CDR3, as DNA: TGTGCCAGCAGCTCTACTGGACAGGAGGGCTATGGCTACACCTTC. Translating gives CASSSTGQEGYGYTF.

The chain joins TRBV12-5 to TRBJ1-2; D may be TRBD1 (6 bases). The CDR3 length is 16 residues. Deletions cut 3 bases from V and 6 bases from J, with 20 bases between. Germline V gene sequence: CDR1 LGHNT, CDR2 FRNRAP. CDR3 loop: CASGFSGTSTGNGYTF. The CDR3 DNA is TGTGCTAGTGGTTTTTCCGGGACATCAACCGGCAATGGCTACACCTTC.

This rearrangement joins TRBV27 to TRBJ2-3; tentative D call: TRBD2 (5 bases). Germline-derived CDR1 and CDR2 are MNHEY and SMNVEV (reference sequence). The CDR3 consists of 14 residues. V was trimmed by 4 bases and J by 2 bases, leaving 10 bases between them. CDR3 nucleotides: TGTGCCAGCAGTTCGGCGGGTTTCACAGATACGCAGTATTTT. Protein product: CASSSAGFTDTQYF.

The chain couples TRBV5-1 to TRBJ2-3, with 8 bases fitting TRBD2. CDR1 and CDR2 from the germline V gene are SGHRS and YFSETQ. This CDR3 has 14 amino acids. J lost 4 bases, V lost 7 bases, and 8 bases had no gene match. The CDR3 sequence is CASWVGREADTQYF. The CDR3 DNA reads TGCGCCAGCTGGGTAGGGCGGGAGGCAGATACGCAGTATTTT.

CDR3 sequence: CASSLGRQGQETQYF. For the CDR3, the DNA is TGTGCCAGCAGCTTAGGAAGACAGGGTCAAGAGACCCAGTACTTC. The chain carries TRBV11-3 and TRBJ2-5, with 7 nucleotides matching TRBD1. J was trimmed by 2 bases and V by 1 base; bases with no gene match: 4. The CDR3 is 15 amino acids. Germline V CDR1 and CDR2: SGHNT, YENEEA.

This clone turned up a few times. The V gene is TRBV11-2, the J gene TRBJ2-7; D may be TRBD2 (6 bases). Germline V gene lookup returns CDR1 SGHAT and CDR2 FQNNGV. V lost 4 bases, J lost 7 bases, and 17 bases lay in between. The CDR3 has 14 residues. The CDR3 protein is CASSSNGNRGEQYF. CDR3 bases: TGTGCCAGCAGCTCCAACGGGAACCGGGGGGAGCAGTACTTC.

The table lists this clone with a count of one. This chain links TRBV7-8 with TRBJ2-2; possible D gene TRBD1, 5 bases. The length of the CDR3 is 16 residues. V shed 5 bases and J shed 6 bases, with 19 bases lying between them. CDR1 and CDR2 (germline): SGHVS, FQNEAQ. CDR3 DNA sequence: TGTGCCAGCAGCCCCCCTAGTAGGGGCACGTCCGGGGAGCTGTTTTTT. Residues: CASSPPSRGTSGELFF.

This chain uses TRBV21-1 with TRBJ2-1; the table's D call, TRBD1, was not checked against the DNA. TRBV21-1 is flagged as a pseudogene. The length of the CDR3 is 14 residues. DNA for the CDR3: TGTGCCAGCAGTAACAGGGGGCTTTCCAATGAGCAGTTCTTC. Its translation: CASSNRGLSNEQFF.